What follows are 3 T cell receptor beta chains derived from one specimen sequenced in a study of T cells in Graves' hyperthyroidism and ophthalmopathy. Using RNA transcripts as the source, TCR beta CDR3 regions were amplified. Using the HTBI primer set, a first-round RT-PCR was run on the TCR CDR3. TCRdb reprocessed the multiplex PCR reads via MiXCR and lists one record per CDR3 protein. The data contain approximately 600,000 distinct CDR3 sequences, approximately 15% of them singletons. What was sequenced was blood. The origin of the receptors is a woman aged 25 to 39 with Graves' hyperthyroidism that later progressed to Graves' ophthalmopathy.

This clonotype was counted between two and nine times. The chain couples TRBV12-5 to TRBJ2-7; perhaps TRBD1 as D (5 bases). Germline CDR1 is LGHNT and CDR2 is FRNRAP. This CDR3 contains 12 residues. V dropped 5 bases and J dropped 3 bases, with 8 bases sitting between them. CDR3 nucleotide sequence: TGTGCTAGTGGTGTAGGGGTCTACGAGCAGTACTTC. Translation: CASGVGVYEQYF.

This clonotype was counted ten times or more. V usage is TRBV5-1 and J usage is TRBJ2-1; 8 bases align to TRBD1. With 4 bases clipped from V and 8 bases from J, the junction kept 11 bases outside the gene matches. The CDR3 is made up of 15 amino acids. CDR1 SGHRS and CDR2 YFSETQ come from the germline V gene. The CDR3 protein is CASSNSRTGWDEQFF. The CDR3 bases are TGCGCCAGCAGCAACTCCCGGACAGGGTGGGATGAGCAGTTCTTC.

The chain has TRBV7-2 and TRBJ1-2; 9 bases line up with TRBD1. V was clipped by 4 bases and J by 4 bases; unmatched bases: 10. This CDR3 spans 16 amino acids. CDR1 SGHTA and CDR2 FQGNSA come from the germline V gene. Here the CDR3 DNA reads TGTGCCAGCAGCTCTCGAACAGGGGGCCTAGGCTATGGCTACACCTTC. Translated, it gives CASSSRTGGLGYGYTF.